This entry lists 7 T cell receptor beta chains sequenced from one sample in a study of CD8 T cells in Susac syndrome. cDNA came from roughly 0.53 to 1 ug RNA primed by random hexamers. TCRdb reprocessed the immunoSEQ multiplex PCR reads with MiXCR, giving one entry per CDR3 protein. This table holds 250,000 to 350,000 distinct CDR3 sequences, about 90% found once. The specimen was CD4+ T cells from PBMCs. The receptors were gathered from a human donor with multiple sclerosis.

This clonotype was counted once. This chain connects TRBV5-4 to TRBJ2-7, with TRBD2 matching over 9 bases. Germline CDR1 reads SGHNT; CDR2 reads YYREEE (reference sequence). The CDR3 runs 16 residues. The V gene end was trimmed by 4 bases and the J gene end by 3 bases; junction bases not matched to a gene: 11. The CDR3 reads CASSTGERGVIYEQYF. The CDR3 DNA is TGTGCCAGCAGCACAGGGGAGCGGGGGGTCATCTACGAGCAGTACTTC.

V and J are TRBV20-1 and TRBJ2-2; D is tentatively TRBD1 or TRBD2 (7 bases each). The V and J ends lost 3 bases and 0 bases respectively, with 14 bases between them. Germline lookup yields CDR1 DFQATT and CDR2 SNEGSKA (reference sequence). This CDR3 comprises 16 residues. CDR3 in amino acids: CSASRGAGANTGELFF. In DNA, the CDR3 is TGCAGTGCTAGCAGGGGGGCGGGAGCGAACACCGGGGAGCTGTTTTTT.

This rearrangement joins TRBV7-2 to TRBJ1-2; D is possibly TRBD1 (5 bases). CDR3 length: 15 amino acids. CDR1 and CDR2 (germline): SGHTA, FQGNSA. V was shortened by 5 bases and J by 4 bases, with 17 bases between the two germline ends. CDR3 DNA: TGTGCCAGCAGCCCGTCGACAGAATTACGCTATGGCTACACCTTC. Translated, it gives CASSPSTELRYGYTF.

The J gene is TRBJ2-7, the V gene TRBV24-1, with 11 bases lining up with TRBD2. The CDR3 is 14 residues long. The J segment lost 6 bases and the V segment lost 5 bases, leaving 5 bases of the junction unmatched. Germline lookup yields CDR1 KGHDR and CDR2 SFDVKD. CDR3 in DNA: TGTGCCACCAGTGGGACCGGGACTAGCGGCGAGCAGTACTTC. Translation gives CATSGTGTSGEQYF.

This rearrangement joins TRBV4-2 to TRBJ2-7; 9 nucleotides align to TRBD2. The CDR3 consists of 16 residues. J lost 5 bases, V lost 2 bases, and 10 bases had no gene match. From germline, CDR1 is LGHNA and CDR2 YNFKEQ. Here the CDR3 DNA reads TGTGCCAGCAGCCAATACCTAGCGGGGTATGGCAACGAGCAGTACTTC. Protein product: CASSQYLAGYGNEQYF.

The chain is built from TRBV6-2 or TRBV6-3 and TRBJ2-4, with D possibly matching TRBD2 (5 bases). CDR3 length equals 14 residues. Germline V gives CDR1 MNHEY, CDR2 SVGEGT. V was trimmed by 7 bases and J by 3 bases, leaving 13 bases between them. CDR3 sequence: CASNGAGIKNIQYF. DNA for the CDR3: TGTGCCAGCAACGGCGCGGGTATCAAAAACATTCAGTACTTC.

The J gene is TRBJ2-7, the V gene TRBV5-1, with D tentatively TRBD1 (7 bases). The germline V and J ends were trimmed by 4 bases and 2 bases, with 13 bases remaining between them. The CDR3 contains 14 residues. Germline V gene data show CDR1 as SGHRS and CDR2 as YFSETQ. CDR3 sequence reads: CASSQGGTAYEQYF. CDR3 bases: TGCGCCAGCAGCCAAGGCGGGACAGCCTACGAGCAGTACTTC.